The clone carrying this TCR beta chain was counted at least ten times. This entry belongs to a study of human T cells and chemical hapten exposure. One entry per CDR3 protein results from TCRdb running MiXCR on the RACE reads. The sample holds some 380,000 distinct CDR3 sequences; roughly 4.8% are singletons and the top ten take around 2.3%. Specified time point: patch test 1, 2 weeks after DPC sensitization. Documented treatment: therapeutic diphenylcyclopropenone sensitization with weekly scalp DPC. The source material was whole blood, sampled in connection with sensitization to the hapten diphenylcyclopropenone (DPC). The sequence was collected from a woman in her forties or fifties with alopecia areata. Some clones in this sample may be carry-over from other donors' samples.

CDR3 nucleotides: TGTGCCAGCAGTGAGGGACAGGGCCTTGAGCAGTTCTTC. This encodes CASSEGQGLEQFF. This chain uses TRBV2 with TRBJ2-1; 9 nucleotides line up with TRBD1. This CDR3 region has 13 residues. Germline V gives CDR1 SNHLY, CDR2 FYNNEI. V shed 3 bases and J 9 bases; nucleotides not matched to a gene: 3.